The 30 T cell receptor beta chains in this list originate from one sample, sequenced in a study of graft-versus-host responses after intestinal transplantation. The protocol was immunoSEQ multiplex PCR, while the TCRdb copy is restricted to in-frame clones and leaves out a portion. The table has approximately 100,000 clones, 90% seen once. Their recognized antigens are unknown. The sequencing used unstimulated CD4+ T cells sorted from spleen or lymph node cells, collected before intestinal transplant. The origin of the receptors is a human donor who received an intestinal transplant.

The chain has TRBV7-2 and TRBJ1-1, with D possibly TRBD1 on 5 matching bases. Germline lookup yields CDR1 SGHTA and CDR2 FQGNSA. This CDR3 spans 14 amino acids. V lost 5 bases and J 6 bases, leaving 16 bases between the germline ends. The CDR3 nucleotides read TGTGCCAGCAGCCCGAACCCAGGGTTTTCTGAAGCTTTCTTT. The encoded protein is CASSPNPGFSEAFF.

The V gene is TRBV5-5, the J gene TRBJ1-2, with D unclear. With 0 bases removed from V and 2 bases from J, the gap between germline ends came to 11 bases. The CDR3 is made up of 15 amino acids. Germline V gene data show CDR1 as SGHKS and CDR2 as YYEKEE (reference sequence). CDR3 sequence: CASSLVGPGNYGYTF. DNA of the CDR3: TGTGCCAGCAGCTTGGTCGGCCCGGGAAACTATGGCTACACCTTC.

This rearrangement joins TRBV27 to TRBJ1-6; 9 nucleotides line up with TRBD1. V dropped 6 bases and J dropped 7; count of bases not matched to a gene: 7. This CDR3 comprises 15 residues. Germline CDR1 MNHEY, CDR2 SMNVEV (reference sequence). The CDR3 loop reads CASRVQGAFNSPLHF. The CDR3, as DNA: TGTGCCAGCAGGGTACAGGGGGCGTTCAATTCACCCCTCCACTTT.

J is TRBJ1-1 and V is TRBV1; the tabulated D call, TRBD1, remains unverified against the DNA. TRBV1 is noted as a pseudogene. The CDR3 is 14 residues long. The CDR3 DNA is TGCACCAGCCCCTGGCCCTTACGTAACACTGAAGCTTTCTTT. The encoded protein is CTSPWPLRNTEAFF.

The rearrangement uses TRBV7-3 and TRBJ1-6; 7 positions agree with TRBD1. V lost 5 bases and J lost 10; bases outside the gene matches: 8. Per the germline V gene, CDR1 is SGHTA and CDR2 is FQGTGA. This CDR3 contains 14 residues. This CDR3 is CASSPQGFNSPLHF. CDR3 bases: TGTGCCAGCAGCCCACAGGGGTTTAACTCACCCCTCCACTTT. Based on the CDR3 plus reference TRBV7-3 and TRBJ1-6, the full variable domain is GAGVSQTPSNKVTEKGKYVELRCDPISGHTALYWYRQSLGQGPEFLIYFQGTGAADDSGLPNDRFFAVRPEGSVSTLKIQRTERGDSAVYLCASSPQGFNSPLHFGNGTRLTVT.

The rearrangement joins TRBV19 to TRBJ1-5; 11 positions agree with TRBD1. The CDR3 loop spans 16 amino acids. The germline V gene encodes CDR1 LNHDA and CDR2 SQIVND (reference sequence). Trimming cost V 1 base and J 4 bases; bases outside gene matches: 3. The DNA of the CDR3 is TGTGCCAGTAGTATAGCCGGGACAGGGGGGAATCAGCCCCAGCATTTT. It is translated as CASSIAGTGGNQPQHF.

This chain links TRBV9 with TRBJ1-3; 7 nucleotides match TRBD1. The CDR3 contains 13 residues. The V segment lost 7 bases and the J segment 1 base; nucleotides outside the gene matches: 2. Germline CDR1 and CDR2: SGDLS and YYNGEE. The CDR3 loop is CASGTVSGNTIYF. The CDR3 DNA is TGTGCCAGCGGGACAGTATCTGGAAACACCATATATTTT.

The V and J genes are TRBV6-5 and TRBJ2-7, with TRBD1 identical over 8 bases. This CDR3 is built from 12 residues. V shed 7 bases, J shed 6 bases, and the junction held 5 bases outside the gene matches. Germline V gene data show CDR1 as MNHEY and CDR2 as SVGAGI. The chain's CDR3 is CASTTGGGEQYF. The CDR3 DNA reads TGTGCCAGCACCACAGGGGGAGGCGAGCAGTACTTC.

V is TRBV10-2 and J is TRBJ2-5, with D maybe TRBD1 (5 bases). CDR3 size: 14 residues. Trimming took 6 bases from V and 0 from J, leaving 11 bases between them. Germline V gene lookup returns CDR1 WSHSY and CDR2 SAAADI. The CDR3 nucleotides are TGCGCCAGCAGGAGATGGGGCAACCAAGAGACCCAGTACTTC. Its protein is CASRRWGNQETQYF.

The rearrangement joins TRBV7-9 to TRBJ2-3, with D possibly matching TRBD1 (5 bases). Per the germline V gene, CDR1 is SEHNR and CDR2 is FQNEAQ (reference sequence). V was trimmed by 4 bases and J by 1 base, leaving 9 bases between them. The CDR3 sequence is 14 residues long. CDR3 nucleotide sequence: TGTGCCAGCAGCTCAGGACACGGCACAGATACGCAGTATTTT. It specifies CASSSGHGTDTQYF. Filled out from reference TRBV7-9 and TRBJ2-3, the complete variable domain reads DTGVSQNPRHKITKRGQNVTFRCDPISEHNRLYWYRQTLGQGPEFLTYFQNEAQLEKSRLLSDRFSAERPKGSFSTLEIQRTEQGDSAMYLCASSSGHGTDTQYFGPGTRLTVL.

The gene calls are TRBV5-4 and TRBJ2-1; D gene ambiguous. Trimming removed 1 base from V and 10 bases from J, with 18 bases in between. Germline V lookup: CDR1 SGHNT, CDR2 YYREEE (reference sequence). The CDR3 sequence is 15 residues long. The CDR3 region has the DNA TGTGCCAGCAGCTTGAGGTTGACGGAGAAAGCGGAGCAGTTCTTC. Its translation is CASSLRLTEKAEQFF.

V gene TRBV5-4 combines with J gene TRBJ2-3; D perhaps matches TRBD2 (7 bases). The germline CDR1 and CDR2 sequences are SGHNT and YYREEE (reference sequence). V lost 5 bases to trimming and J lost 4 bases, with 11 bases between them. CDR3 size: 13 residues. The CDR3, as DNA: TGTGCCAGCAGGCTAGGGGGGGCAGATACGCAGTATTTT. It yields the protein CASRLGGADTQYF. Together with reference TRBV5-4 and TRBJ2-3, the CDR3 gives the full variable domain: ETGVTQSPTHLIKTRGQQVTLRCSSQSGHNTVSWYQQALGQGPQFIFQYYREEENGRGNFPPRFSGLQFPNYSSELNVNALELDDSALYLCASRLGGADTQYFGPGTRLTVL.

CDR3 coding DNA: TGTGCCAGCAGCGTAGGCGGGCAAGAGACCCAGTACTTC. The encoded protein is CASSVGGQETQYF. J is TRBJ2-5 and V is TRBV9; the D gene is possibly TRBD2 (5 bases). V was trimmed by 0 bases and J by 2 bases, leaving 5 bases between them. CDR3 length: 13 residues. Germline V gene data show CDR1 as SGDLS and CDR2 as YYNGEE.

The chain uses TRBV6-1 and TRBJ1-2; the D gene is possibly TRBD1 (5 bases). The V gene lost 6 bases and the J gene lost 5 bases, with 13 bases spanning the gap. Germline CDR1 reads MNHNS; CDR2 reads SASEGT. The CDR3 is made up of 13 amino acids. The CDR3 region has the DNA TGTGCCAGCAGGAGAGACAGTGCGTATGGCTACACCTTC. This encodes CASRRDSAYGYTF.

The rearrangement uses TRBV19 and TRBJ1-6; D is undetermined. Germline V gene data show CDR1 as LNHDA and CDR2 as SQIVND (reference sequence). The germline V and J ends were trimmed by 6 bases and 10 bases, with 13 bases remaining between them. The length of the CDR3 is 13 residues. The CDR3 DNA follows: TGTGCCAGTAGACGGGATCCGATGTCACCCCTCCACTTT. This codes for CASRRDPMSPLHF.

A single count supports this clone. This rearrangement joins TRBV6-1 to TRBJ1-2; D is possibly TRBD1 (5 bases). Trimming removed 6 bases from V and 4 bases from J, with 15 bases in between. The CDR3 extends over 14 amino acids. Germline lookup yields CDR1 MNHNS and CDR2 SASEGT. The DNA of the CDR3 is TGTGCCAGCAGGCAACCAGGGTCCCCCTATGGCTACACCTTC. Amino acid sequence: CASRQPGSPYGYTF.

The chain joins TRBV4-1 to TRBJ1-6, with 7 bases lining up with TRBD1. The CDR3 loop spans 16 amino acids. Germline trimming cut 3 bases from V and 5 bases from J; bases unmatched to any gene: 7. Germline V gene lookup returns CDR1 MGHRA and CDR2 YSYEKL. In DNA, the CDR3 is TGCGCCAGCAGCCACTATACAGGGGCCGATAATTCACCCCTCCACTTT. It codes for CASSHYTGADNSPLHF.

In the case of this clone: The junction departs from germline at one end; a sequencing error may be responsible. V is TRBV5-1 and J is TRBJ2-3; D is possibly TRBD1 (6 bases). CDR1 SGHRS and CDR2 YFSETQ come from the germline V gene. The CDR3 consists of 15 residues. The CDR3 DNA is TGCGCCAGCAGCTTGGCCGGGTGGGACACAGCTACGCAGTATTTT. This translates into CASSLAGWDTATQYF.

This clone was seen once. The chain has TRBV10-2 and TRBJ2-5; D unclear. Per germline, CDR1 WSHSY and CDR2 SAAADI. The CDR3 has 12 residues. The V end was cut by 8 bases, the J end by 2 bases, with 9 bases between. CDR3: CASAQQQETQYF. In DNA, the CDR3 is TGCGCCAGCGCCCAACAACAAGAGACCCAGTACTTC.

The gene calls are TRBV7-8 and TRBJ2-1, with TRBD2 as a possible D gene (6 bases). Germline loops: CDR1 SGHVS, CDR2 FQNEAQ. The CDR3 spans 16 residues. V lost 3 bases and J lost 4, with 16 bases in between. CDR3 sequence reads: CASSFPRGSPYNEQFF. The CDR3 nucleotides read TGTGCCAGCAGCTTTCCTCGGGGGTCCCCTTACAATGAGCAGTTCTTC.

The rearrangement links TRBV10-2 to TRBJ2-5; TRBD1 matches at 9 bases. Losses at the gene ends were 10 bases for V and 3 bases for J; bases not matched to a gene: 6. This CDR3 spans 13 amino acids. Germline V gene lookup returns CDR1 WSHSY and CDR2 SAAADI. CDR3 nucleotides: TGCGCCATGTCCCGGACAGGGGAAGAGACCCAGTACTTC. Translation: CAMSRTGEETQYF.

The gene calls are TRBV19 and TRBJ1-2; 9 positions match TRBD1. The trim removed 7 bases at V and 6 bases at J, leaving 9 bases unmatched. CDR3 length: 14 residues. The germline V gene has CDR1 LNHDA and CDR2 SQIVND (reference sequence). The CDR3 coding sequence is TGTGCCAGTACACACCGGGACAGGGCGGATGGCTACACCTTC. It codes for CASTHRDRADGYTF.

This chain connects TRBV15 to TRBJ1-1; TRBD1 matches 7 bases. The CDR3 is 14 residues long. J gave up 4 bases and V 7 bases, and 9 bases lay outside the gene matches. Germline V gene data show CDR1 as LNHNV and CDR2 as YYDKDF (reference sequence). As DNA, the CDR3 is TGTGCCACCACCATATACAGGGGAGCCACTGAAGCTTTCTTT. Protein sequence: CATTIYRGATEAFF.

This CDR3 is CASSLDRGKDEQFF. The CDR3 region has the DNA TGTGCCAGCAGCCTCGACAGGGGGAAGGATGAGCAGTTCTTC. The rearrangement uses TRBV7-3 and TRBJ2-1; TRBD1 aligns across 9 bases. From germline, CDR1 is SGHTA and CDR2 FQGTGA. With V trimmed by 5 bases and J by 8 bases, 7 bases remained unmatched. There are 14 residues in the CDR3.

This chain joins TRBV5-6 and TRBJ1-5; 7 bases align to TRBD1. This CDR3 is built from 15 residues. The trim removed 5 bases at V and 2 bases at J, leaving 7 bases unmatched. CDR1 and CDR2 (germline): SGHDT, YYEEEE. CDR3: CASSHNRGGNQPQHF. CDR3 DNA sequence: TGTGCCAGCAGTCACAACAGGGGCGGCAATCAGCCCCAGCATTTT.

The V and J genes are TRBV7-3 and TRBJ2-2, with a possible D match to TRBD1 (6 bases). Germline V gene lookup returns CDR1 SGHTA and CDR2 FQGTGA. With 8 bases removed from V and 4 bases from J, the gap between germline ends came to 14 bases. The CDR3 length is 14 residues. The CDR3 region is CASRSQGSTGELFF. CDR3 bases: TGTGCCAGCCGTTCGCAGGGGAGCACCGGGGAGCTGTTTTTT.

This clone appeared a single time. This chain uses TRBV29-1 with TRBJ1-2, with TRBD1 identical over 9 bases. The length of the CDR3 is 14 residues. Germline V gives CDR1 SQVTM, CDR2 ANQGSEA. V lost 1 base and J lost 5; bases outside the gene matches: 5. CDR3 region: CSVEGGQGNYGYTF. CDR3 in DNA: TGCAGCGTTGAAGGCGGACAGGGGAATTATGGCTACACCTTC.

V usage is TRBV6-1 and J usage is TRBJ1-2, with 9 bases matching TRBD1. J gave up 4 bases and V 3 bases, and 6 bases lay outside the gene matches. Germline values: CDR1 MNHNS, CDR2 SASEGT. The CDR3 consists of 15 residues. The CDR3 protein is CASSEGDRVSYGYTF. The CDR3 nucleotides read TGTGCCAGCAGTGAGGGGGACAGGGTATCCTATGGCTACACCTTC.

The chain couples TRBV19 to TRBJ2-5; 7 bases fit TRBD1. V lost 5 bases to trimming and J lost 3 bases; unmatched junction nucleotides: 6. CDR3 length: 14 amino acids. Germline CDR1 LNHDA, CDR2 SQIVND (reference sequence). CDR3 in DNA: TGTGCCAGTAGTCTAGGGGACAGAAAAGAGACCCAGTACTTC. It is translated as CASSLGDRKETQYF.

The rearrangement uses TRBV19 and TRBJ1-1, with TRBD1 as a possible D gene (6 bases). CDR1 is LNHDA and CDR2 is SQIVND in the germline V gene (reference sequence). Between the trimmed V and J ends, which lost 6 bases and 0 bases, there was a span of 11 bases. The CDR3 is 14 residues long. This CDR3 reads CASSRTEMNTEAFF. In DNA form, the CDR3 reads TGTGCCAGTAGCAGGACAGAAATGAACACTGAAGCTTTCTTT.